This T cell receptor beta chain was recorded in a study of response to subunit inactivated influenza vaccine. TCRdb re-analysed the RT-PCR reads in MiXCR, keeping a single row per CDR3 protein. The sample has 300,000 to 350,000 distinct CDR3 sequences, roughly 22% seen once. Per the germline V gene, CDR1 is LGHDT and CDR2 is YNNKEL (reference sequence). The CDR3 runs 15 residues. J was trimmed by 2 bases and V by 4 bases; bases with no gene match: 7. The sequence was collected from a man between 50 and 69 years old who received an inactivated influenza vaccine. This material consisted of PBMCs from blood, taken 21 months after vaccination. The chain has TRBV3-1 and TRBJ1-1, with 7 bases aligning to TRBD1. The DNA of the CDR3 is TGTGCCAGCAGCCTCTTCGGGACAGACAACACTGAAGCTTTCTTT. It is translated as CASSLFGTDNTEAFF.